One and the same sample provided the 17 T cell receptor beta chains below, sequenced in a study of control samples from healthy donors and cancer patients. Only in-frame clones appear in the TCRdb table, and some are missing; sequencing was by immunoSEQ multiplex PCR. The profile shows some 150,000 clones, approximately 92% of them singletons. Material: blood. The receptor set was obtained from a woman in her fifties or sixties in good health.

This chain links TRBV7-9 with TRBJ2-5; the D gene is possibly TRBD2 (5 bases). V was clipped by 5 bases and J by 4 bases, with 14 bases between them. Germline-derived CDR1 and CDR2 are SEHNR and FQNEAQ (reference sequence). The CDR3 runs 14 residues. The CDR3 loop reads CASSHGLAVETQYF. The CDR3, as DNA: TGTGCCAGCAGCCATGGACTCGCAGTAGAGACCCAGTACTTC.

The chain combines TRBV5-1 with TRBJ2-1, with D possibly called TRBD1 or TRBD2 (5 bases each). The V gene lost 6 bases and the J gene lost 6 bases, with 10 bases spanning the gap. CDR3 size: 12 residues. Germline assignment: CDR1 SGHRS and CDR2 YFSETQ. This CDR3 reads CASKGSPNEQFF. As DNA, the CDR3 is TGCGCCAGCAAGGGGAGTCCCAATGAGCAGTTCTTC.

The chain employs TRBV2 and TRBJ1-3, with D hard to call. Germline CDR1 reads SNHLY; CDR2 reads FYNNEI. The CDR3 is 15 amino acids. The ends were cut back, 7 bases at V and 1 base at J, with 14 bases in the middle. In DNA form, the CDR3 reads TGTGCCAGCATACAATTGGCCGTTTCTGGAAACACCATATATTTT. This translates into CASIQLAVSGNTIYF.

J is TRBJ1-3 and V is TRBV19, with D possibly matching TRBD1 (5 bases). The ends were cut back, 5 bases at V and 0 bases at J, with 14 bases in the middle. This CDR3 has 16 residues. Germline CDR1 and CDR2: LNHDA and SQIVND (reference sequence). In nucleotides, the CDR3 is TGTGCCAGTAGTCCCCCAGGGACCTTCTCTGGAAACACCATATATTTT. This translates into CASSPPGTFSGNTIYF. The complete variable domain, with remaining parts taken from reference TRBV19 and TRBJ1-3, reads DGGITQSPKYLFRKEGQNVTLSCEQNLNHDAMYWYRQDPGQGLRLIYYSQIVNDFQKGDIAEGYSVSREKKESFPLTVTSAQKNPTAFYLCASSPPGTFSGNTIYFGEGSWLTVV.

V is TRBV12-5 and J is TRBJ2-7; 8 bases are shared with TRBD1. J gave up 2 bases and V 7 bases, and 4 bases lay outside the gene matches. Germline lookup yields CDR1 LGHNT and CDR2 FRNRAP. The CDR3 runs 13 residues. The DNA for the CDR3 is TGTGCTAGTGCCCTGGGACAGGCCTACGAGCAGTACTTC. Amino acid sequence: CASALGQAYEQYF.

Here the CDR3 reads CASSGQGSYGYTF. CDR3 nucleotide sequence: TGTGCCAGCAGCGGTCAGGGCAGCTATGGCTACACCTTC. The chain employs TRBV7-9 and TRBJ1-2; D perhaps matches TRBD1 (5 bases). Germline V lookup: CDR1 SEHNR, CDR2 FQNEAQ (reference sequence). Trimming took off 5 bases at V and 4 bases at J, with 11 bases between the two ends. The CDR3 consists of 13 residues.

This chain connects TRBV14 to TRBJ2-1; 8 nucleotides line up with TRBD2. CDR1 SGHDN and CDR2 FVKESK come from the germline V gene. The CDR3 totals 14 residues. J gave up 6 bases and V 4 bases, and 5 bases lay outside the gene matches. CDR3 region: CASSPPGGVNEQFF. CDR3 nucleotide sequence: TGTGCCAGCAGCCCCCCCGGGGGGGTCAATGAGCAGTTCTTC. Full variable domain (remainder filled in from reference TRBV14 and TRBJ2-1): EAGVTQFPSHSVIEKGQTVTLRCDPISGHDNLYWYRRVMGKEIKFLLHFVKESKQDESGMPNNRFLAERTGGTYSTLKVQPAELEDSGVYFCASSPPGGVNEQFFGPGTRLTVL.

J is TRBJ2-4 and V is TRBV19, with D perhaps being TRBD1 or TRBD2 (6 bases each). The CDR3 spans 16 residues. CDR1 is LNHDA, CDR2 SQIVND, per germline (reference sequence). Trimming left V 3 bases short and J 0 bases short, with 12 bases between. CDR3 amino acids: CASSIWGALAKNIQYF. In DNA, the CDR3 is TGTGCCAGTAGTATTTGGGGGGCTCTAGCCAAAAACATTCAGTACTTC.

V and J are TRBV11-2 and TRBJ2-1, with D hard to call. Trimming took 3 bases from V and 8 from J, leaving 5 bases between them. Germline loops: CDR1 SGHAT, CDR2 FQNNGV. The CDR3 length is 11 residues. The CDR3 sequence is CASSFVDEQFF. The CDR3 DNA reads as TGTGCCAGCAGCTTCGTCGATGAGCAGTTCTTC.

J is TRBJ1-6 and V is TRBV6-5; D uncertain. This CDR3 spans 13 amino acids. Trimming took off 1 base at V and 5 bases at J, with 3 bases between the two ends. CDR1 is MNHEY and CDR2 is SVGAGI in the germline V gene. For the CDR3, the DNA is TGTGCCAGCAGTTACTACCATAATTCACCCCTCCACTTT. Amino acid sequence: CASSYYHNSPLHF.

This CDR3 is CASTNGRSADTQYF. CDR3 bases: TGTGCCAGCACCAACGGACGCAGCGCAGATACGCAGTATTTT. This chain uses TRBV6-5 with TRBJ2-3; no firm D call. The germline V gene encodes CDR1 MNHEY and CDR2 SVGAGI. The V end lost 7 bases, the J end lost 4 bases, and 15 bases lay between the germline ends. This CDR3 is built from 14 residues.

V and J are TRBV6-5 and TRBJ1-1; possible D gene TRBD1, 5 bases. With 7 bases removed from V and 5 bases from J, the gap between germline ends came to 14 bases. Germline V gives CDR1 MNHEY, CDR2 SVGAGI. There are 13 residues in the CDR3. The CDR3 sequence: CASKIMGGTEAFF. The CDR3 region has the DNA TGTGCCAGCAAGATTATGGGGGGAACTGAAGCTTTCTTT.

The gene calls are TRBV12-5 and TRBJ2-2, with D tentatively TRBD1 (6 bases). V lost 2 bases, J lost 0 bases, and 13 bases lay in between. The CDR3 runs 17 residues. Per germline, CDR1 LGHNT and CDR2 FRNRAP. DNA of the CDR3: TGTGCTAGTGGTTTGCCCATCACAGGGTCGAACACCGGGGAGCTGTTTTTT. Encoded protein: CASGLPITGSNTGELFF. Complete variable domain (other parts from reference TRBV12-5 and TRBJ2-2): DARVTQTPRHKVTEMGQEVTMRCQPILGHNTVFWYRQTMMQGLELLAYFRNRAPLDDSGMPKDRFSAEMPDATLATLKIQPSEPRDSAVYFCASGLPITGSNTGELFFGEGSRLTVL.

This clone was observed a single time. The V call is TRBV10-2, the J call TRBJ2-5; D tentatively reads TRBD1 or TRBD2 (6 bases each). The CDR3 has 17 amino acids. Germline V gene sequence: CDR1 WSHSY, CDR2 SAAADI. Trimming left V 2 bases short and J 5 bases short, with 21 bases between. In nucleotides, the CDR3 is TGCGCCAGCAGTGAGCTCTCCCCAGGAGGGGGGCGGGAGACCCAGTACTTC. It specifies CASSELSPGGGRETQYF.

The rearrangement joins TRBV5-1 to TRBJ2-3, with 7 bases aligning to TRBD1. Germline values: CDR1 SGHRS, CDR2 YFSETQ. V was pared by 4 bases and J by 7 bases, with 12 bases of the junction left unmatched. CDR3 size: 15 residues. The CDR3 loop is CASSQGTVLGNTQYF. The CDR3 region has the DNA TGCGCCAGCAGCCAAGGGACAGTTCTAGGTAATACGCAGTATTTT.

This CDR3 is CASSSTGPEAFF. The DNA for the CDR3 is TGTGCCAGCTCATCTACAGGGCCTGAAGCTTTCTTT. The chain has TRBV18 and TRBJ1-1, with a weak D call TRBD1 (6 bases). Looked up from germline, CDR1 is KGHSH and CDR2 is LQKENI. This CDR3 has 12 residues. Trimming shortened V by 5 bases and J by 6 bases, and 10 bases separated the two germline ends.

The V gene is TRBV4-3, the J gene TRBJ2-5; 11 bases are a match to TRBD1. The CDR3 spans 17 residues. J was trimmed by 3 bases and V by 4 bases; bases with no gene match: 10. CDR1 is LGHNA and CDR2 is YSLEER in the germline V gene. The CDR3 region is CASSPRWGTGGEETQYF. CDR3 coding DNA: TGCGCCAGCAGCCCTCGGTGGGGGACAGGGGGGGAAGAGACCCAGTACTTC.